Below are 15 T cell receptor beta chains sequenced from a single sample in a study of T cells in Graves' hyperthyroidism and ophthalmopathy. Template material for amplifying TCR beta CDR3 regions consisted of RNA transcripts. Primed by the HTBI set, a first-round RT-PCR was run on the TCR CDR3. TCRdb reprocessed the multiplex PCR reads via MiXCR and lists one record per CDR3 protein. The table shows a few hundred thousand distinct CDR3 sequences, with 15% to 18% occurring only once. The sequenced material came from blood. These receptors were collected from a woman younger than 45 with Graves' hyperthyroidism.

This chain connects TRBV15 to TRBJ2-7, with 10 bases that match TRBD1. V gave up 1 base and J gave up 5 bases; unmatched junction bases: 5. The CDR3 runs to 15 residues. The V gene's germline CDR1 is LNHNV and CDR2 YYDKDF (reference sequence). The CDR3 spells CATSRVRQGANEQYF. The DNA of the CDR3 is TGTGCCACCAGCAGAGTTCGACAGGGGGCAAACGAGCAGTACTTC.

As concerns this clonotype: One base away lies a much larger clone, so this may be a sequencing read error. The genes are TRBV24-1 and TRBJ2-1; D uncertain. V lost 5 bases and J lost 3, with 1 base in between. This CDR3 spans 11 amino acids. Germline loops: CDR1 KGHDR, CDR2 SFDVKD. CDR3 nucleotides: TGTGCCACCAGTGTCTACAATGAGCAGTTCTTC. Its translation: CATSVYNEQFF.

This clonotype came up a few times. The chain couples TRBV20-1 to TRBJ2-7; D is unresolved. The CDR3 is made up of 15 amino acids. The germline V and J ends were trimmed by 6 bases and 0 bases, with 18 bases remaining between them. The V gene's germline CDR1 is DFQATT and CDR2 SNEGSKA (reference sequence). The chain's CDR3 is CSAAPLKGSSYEQYF. In nucleotides, the CDR3 is TGCAGTGCCGCCCCCCTTAAAGGGTCCTCCTACGAGCAGTACTTC.

This clonotype was counted ten times or more. The V call is TRBV6-1, the J call TRBJ2-7; tentatively, D is TRBD1 (6 bases). Trimming pared 5 bases from V and 3 bases from J, leaving 23 bases between. Germline V gene sequence: CDR1 MNHNS, CDR2 SASEGT. The length of the CDR3 is 17 residues. For the CDR3, the DNA is TGTGCCAGCAGTTTGCAACAGGGACCCTCCCGCGTCTACGAGCAGTACTTC. Its translation is CASSLQQGPSRVYEQYF.

This clonotype came up many times. The chain recombines TRBV13 with TRBJ2-2; the match to TRBD2 covers 12 bases. The V gene's germline CDR1 is PRHDT and CDR2 FYEKMQ (reference sequence). The V segment lost 5 bases and the J segment 6 bases; nucleotides outside the gene matches: 7. The CDR3 runs 16 residues. For the CDR3, the DNA is TGTGCCAGCAGCAGGACTAGCGGGAATCTGGCCGGGGAGCTGTTTTTT. Translation gives CASSRTSGNLAGELFF. Combining the CDR3 with reference TRBV13 and TRBJ2-2 gives the whole variable domain AAGVIQSPRHLIKEKRETATLKCYPIPRHDTVYWYQQGPGQDPQFLISFYEKMQSDKGSIPDRFSAQQFSDYHSELNMSSLELGDSALYFCASSRTSGNLAGELFFGEGSRLTVL.

This clonotype was detected many times. The chain combines TRBV18 with TRBJ1-1; 7 nucleotides agree with TRBD1. Trimming removed 3 bases from V and 1 base from J; junction bases left unmatched: 8. The germline gives CDR1 KGHSH, CDR2 LQKENI. The CDR3 spans 16 residues. The CDR3: CASSPDRDFGNTEAFF. Written as DNA, the CDR3 is TGTGCCAGCTCACCCGACAGGGACTTCGGGAACACTGAAGCTTTCTTT.

The chain links TRBV5-1 to TRBJ2-7, with 9 bases fitting TRBD1. The CDR3 length is 17 residues. CDR1 is SGHRS and CDR2 is YFSETQ in the germline V gene. The ends lost 3 bases at V and 3 bases at J; junction bases unmatched: 13. The CDR3 DNA follows: TGCGCCAGCAGCTCGCCGGGACAGGGCTTTTCGGGCTACGAGCAGTACTTC. As protein: CASSSPGQGFSGYEQYF.

Only a few counts were recorded for this clonotype. CDR3 nucleotide sequence: TGTGCCTCTACGCCCGCCCGAATAATGGCTAATGAGCAGTTCTTC. This gives the protein CASTPARIMANEQFF. The chain uses TRBV30 and TRBJ2-1; the D is unclear. From germline, CDR1 is GTSNPN and CDR2 SVGIG (reference sequence). This CDR3 region has 15 residues. Trimming stripped 7 bases from V and 7 bases from J, with 23 bases between.

This clonotype appeared many times. V is TRBV20-1 and J is TRBJ2-1; D possibly corresponds to TRBD2 (5 bases). The CDR3 consists of 12 residues. Trimming stripped 0 bases from V and 8 bases from J, with 8 bases between. The germline gives CDR1 DFQATT, CDR2 SNEGSKA (reference sequence). DNA of the CDR3: TGCAGTGCTAGAGACGTAGCGTATGAGCAGTTCTTC. Protein: CSARDVAYEQFF.

Remarks on this clonotype: This sequence may be a read error, since a much larger clone differs from it by one base. The chain combines TRBV27 with TRBJ2-1, with a possible D match to TRBD2 (6 bases). Germline loops: CDR1 MNHEY, CDR2 SMNVEV (reference sequence). The CDR3 is 13 residues long. Trimming removed 7 bases from V and 9 bases from J, with 16 bases in between. The CDR3 DNA follows: TGTGCCAGCATTCCCCCGGGGGACGGTGAGCAGTTCTTC. It is translated as CASIPPGDGEQFF.

This clonotype was counted a few times. V usage is TRBV10-3 and J usage is TRBJ1-2; D call uncertain. The V gene lost 2 bases and the J gene lost 8 bases, with 18 bases spanning the gap. The V gene's germline CDR1 is ENHRY and CDR2 SYGVKD. The CDR3 sequence is 15 residues long. The CDR3 here is CAISEVMAQSGGYTF. Written as DNA, the CDR3 is TGTGCCATCAGTGAGGTTATGGCTCAATCCGGCGGCTACACCTTC.

Many counts were recorded for this clonotype. The chain employs TRBV5-1 and TRBJ2-1; 12 nucleotides align to TRBD2. The CDR3 is made up of 15 amino acids. From germline, CDR1 is SGHRS and CDR2 YFSETQ. Trimming removed 5 bases from V and 6 bases from J; junction bases left unmatched: 6. The CDR3 reads CASRETSGSVNEQFF. The CDR3 region has the DNA TGCGCCAGCAGGGAGACTAGCGGGAGTGTCAATGAGCAGTTCTTC.

This clonotype occurred a few times. The rearrangement joins TRBV15 to TRBJ2-1; 7 nucleotides align to TRBD1. V shed 0 bases and J 4 bases; nucleotides not matched to a gene: 6. The CDR3 extends over 16 amino acids. Germline V gene sequence: CDR1 LNHNV, CDR2 YYDKDF (reference sequence). In nucleotides, the CDR3 is TGTGCCACCAGCAGAGACCCGCTGACAGGGTACAATGAGCAGTTCTTC. Protein sequence: CATSRDPLTGYNEQFF.

The CDR3 coding sequence is TGTGCCAGCAGCATCCGGGACAGGGGGTCCCTCACAGATACGCAGTATTTT. Translation gives CASSIRDRGSLTDTQYF. The rearrangement uses TRBV11-3 and TRBJ2-3; the match to TRBD1 covers 11 bases. Germline V gene lookup returns CDR1 SGHNT and CDR2 YENEEA. This CDR3 comprises 17 residues. V lost 5 bases to trimming and J lost 2 bases; unmatched junction nucleotides: 9. The variable domain in full, completed from reference TRBV11-3 and TRBJ2-3, reads EAGVVQSPRYKIIEKKQPVAFWCNPISGHNTLYWYLQNLGQGPELLIRYENEEAVDDSQLPKDRFSAERLKGVDSTLKIQPAELGDSAVYLCASSIRDRGSLTDTQYFGPGTRLTVL.

This clonotype was counted many times. The chain joins TRBV7-9 to TRBJ2-7, with a possible D match to TRBD1 (5 bases). Germline CDR1 and CDR2: SEHNR and FQNEAQ (reference sequence). The CDR3 sequence is 14 residues long. V lost 1 base, J lost 7 bases, and 14 bases lay in between. CDR3 DNA sequence: TGTGCCAGCAGCTTAGTGGCCGTCAGGGTTGAGCAGTACTTC. This encodes CASSLVAVRVEQYF. Together with reference TRBV7-9 and TRBJ2-7, the CDR3 gives the full variable domain: DTGVSQNPRHKITKRGQNVTFRCDPISEHNRLYWYRQTLGQGPEFLTYFQNEAQLEKSRLLSDRFSAERPKGSFSTLEIQRTEQGDSAMYLCASSLVAVRVEQYFGPGTRLTVT.